What follows describes a single TCR beta chain. No antigen is known for it. At one of its ends the junction is not consistent with the germline gene, which may arise from a read error. Looked up from germline, CDR1 is SGHAT and CDR2 is FQDESV (reference sequence). The CDR3 is 16 residues long. The data were taken from a study of tumor-infiltrating lymphocytes in primary liver carcinoma. Overall study: Patients were both men and women, whose ages ran from 30 to 69 years.

A constant-region primer served to make TCR beta cDNA from approximately 490 ng total RNA. What produced the TCR beta libraries was three nested multiplex PCR rounds using slightly modified ARM-PCR. The first two PCR rounds, approximately 10 cycles each, used TRBV1-TRBV30 forward primers and a C-beta reverse primer. TCRdb ran MiXCR on the multiplex PCR reads and lists one entry per CDR3 protein. The repertoire includes about 200,000 distinct CDR3 sequences, roughly 61% of them detected once, and about 7.1% sits in the top ten. Blood RNA came from unsorted whole blood; germline DNA was also extracted. Study-wide findings and caveats: For tumor-adjacent and tumor-blood pairs, overlap was less than that seen for tumor region pairs.

This receptor was taken from a woman in her sixties with primary liver carcinoma and hepatitis B virus infection. The chain couples TRBV11-1 to TRBJ2-1, with 7 bases that match TRBD2. The sample comprised peripheral blood. The CDR3 region is CASSAIGSGAYNDQFF. The CDR3 bases are TGTGCCAGCAGCGCCATAGGGAGCGGGGCCTACAATGACCAGTTCTTC.